These T cell receptor beta chains were read from a single sample in a study of T cell responses to AZD1222 COVID-19 vaccine. Assay used: immunoSEQ multiplex PCR; TCRdb lists only in-frame clones, some missing. Here the sample spans around 200,000 clones, 70% to 90% being singletons. Here the sequenced sample was peripheral blood, taken on day 0 of AZD1222 vaccination. The receptors derive from an adult in good health. Both conserved end residues are trimmed from each CDR3.

j_call,v_call,cdr3_length,cdr3_aa
TRBJ2-7,TRBV4-1,11,ASSQEQGWVQY
TRBJ1-4,TRBV4-1,13,ASSAPGFTNEKLF
TRBJ1-5,TRBV4-1,12,ASSPLGLPGAQH
TRBJ2-2,TRBV30,12,AWSVLPGVGELF
TRBJ1-5,TRBV7-8,13,ASSSDRGPLQPQH
TRBJ2-3,TRBV6-4,12,ASSAGTSTDTQY
TRBJ2-5,TRBV5-1,13,ASSRATGRQETQY
TRBJ1-5,TRBV10-1,11,ASSPGFNQPQH
TRBJ2-3,TRBV10-1,10,ASGTGRDTQY
TRBJ1-3,TRBV9,13,ASSQTPGARNTIY
TRBJ1-1,TRBV4-1,13,ASSQIQGKNTEAF
TRBJ2-3,TRBV24-1,14,ATSDLLVPGQGTQY
TRBJ2-1,TRBV19,12,ASSMLARPNEQF